Described below is a single T cell receptor (beta chain) sequence and its context. The antigen is unknown. These data belong to a study of T cells expressing NK-cell markers. Overall study results and limits: Among CD8+ T cells from several donors, dominant NKG2C+ clonotypes accounted for about 1.0-7.5%. These clonotypes also led the CD3+CD56-NKG2C+ fraction in a handful of donors.

From the 5' RACE reads, TCRdb lists one entry per CDR3 protein and no DNA. The sample table includes under 200,000 distinct CDR3 sequences. This CDR3 is built from 15 residues. Germline-derived CDR1 and CDR2 are SGDLS and YYNGEE. Sequenced: blood T cells: a sorted CD56 or NKG2C T cell subset, CD4+ or CD8+ T cells, or bulk PBMC T cells (not recorded which). The rearrangement uses TRBV9 and TRBJ2-7. This receptor was identified in a woman aged 18 to 75 in good health. CDR3 loop: CASSVGLDYSYEQYF.